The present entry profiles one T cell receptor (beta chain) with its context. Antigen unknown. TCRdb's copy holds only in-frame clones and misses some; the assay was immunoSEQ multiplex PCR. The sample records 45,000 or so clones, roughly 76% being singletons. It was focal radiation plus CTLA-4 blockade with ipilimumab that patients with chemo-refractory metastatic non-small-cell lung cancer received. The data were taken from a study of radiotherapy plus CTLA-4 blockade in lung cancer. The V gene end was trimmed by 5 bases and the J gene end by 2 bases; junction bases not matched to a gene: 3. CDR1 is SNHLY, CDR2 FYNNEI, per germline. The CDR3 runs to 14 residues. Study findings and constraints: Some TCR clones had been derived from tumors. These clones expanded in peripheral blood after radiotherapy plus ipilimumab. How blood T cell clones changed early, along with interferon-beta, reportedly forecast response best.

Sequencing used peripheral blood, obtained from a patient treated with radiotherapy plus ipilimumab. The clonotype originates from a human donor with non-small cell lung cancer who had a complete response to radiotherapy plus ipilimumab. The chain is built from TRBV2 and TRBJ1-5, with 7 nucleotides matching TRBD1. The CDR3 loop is CASSFGQGNQPQHF. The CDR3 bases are TGTGCCAGCAGTTTCGGACAGGGCAATCAGCCCCAGCATTTT.